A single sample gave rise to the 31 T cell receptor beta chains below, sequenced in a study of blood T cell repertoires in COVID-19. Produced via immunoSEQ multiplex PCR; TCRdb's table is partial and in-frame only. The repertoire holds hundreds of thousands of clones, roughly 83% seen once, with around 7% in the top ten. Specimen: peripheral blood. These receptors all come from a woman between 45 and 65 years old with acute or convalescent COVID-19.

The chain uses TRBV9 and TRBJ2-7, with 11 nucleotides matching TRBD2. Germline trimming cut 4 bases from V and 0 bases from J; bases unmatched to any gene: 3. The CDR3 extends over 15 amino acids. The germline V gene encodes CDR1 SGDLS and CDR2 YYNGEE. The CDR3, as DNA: TGTGCCAGCAGCCCCCTAGCGGGAGGCTCCTACGAGCAGTACTTC. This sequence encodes CASSPLAGGSYEQYF.

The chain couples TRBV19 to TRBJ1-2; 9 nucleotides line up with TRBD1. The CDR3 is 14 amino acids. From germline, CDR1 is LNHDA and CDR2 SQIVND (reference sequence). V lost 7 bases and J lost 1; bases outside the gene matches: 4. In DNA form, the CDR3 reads TGTGCCAGTACCGCGGGACAGGGTAACTATGGCTACACCTTC. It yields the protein CASTAGQGNYGYTF. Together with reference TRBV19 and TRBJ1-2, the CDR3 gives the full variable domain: DGGITQSPKYLFRKEGQNVTLSCEQNLNHDAMYWYRQDPGQGLRLIYYSQIVNDFQKGDIAEGYSVSREKKESFPLTVTSAQKNPTAFYLCASTAGQGNYGYTFGSGTRLTVV.

CDR3 residues: CASSEGQMNTEAFF. The CDR3 DNA follows: TGCGCCAGCAGCGAGGGACAGATGAACACTGAAGCTTTCTTT. The rearrangement joins TRBV5-1 to TRBJ1-1; TRBD1 aligns across 7 bases. Germline V gene lookup returns CDR1 SGHRS and CDR2 YFSETQ. Germline trimming cut 4 bases from V and 0 bases from J; bases unmatched to any gene: 3. The CDR3 sequence is 14 residues long.

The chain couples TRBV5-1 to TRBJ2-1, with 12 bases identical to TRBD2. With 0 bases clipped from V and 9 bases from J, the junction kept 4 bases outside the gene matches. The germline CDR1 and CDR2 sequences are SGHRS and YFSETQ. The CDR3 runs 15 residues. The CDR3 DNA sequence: TGCGCCAGCAGCTTGGAACTAGCGGGAGGACGTGAGCAGTTCTTC. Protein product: CASSLELAGGREQFF.

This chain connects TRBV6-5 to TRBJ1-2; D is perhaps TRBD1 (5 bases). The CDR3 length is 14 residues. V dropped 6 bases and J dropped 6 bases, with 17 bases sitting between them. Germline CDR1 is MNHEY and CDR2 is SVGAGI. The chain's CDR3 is CASSFGGSRNGYTF. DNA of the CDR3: TGTGCCAGCAGCTTCGGGGGGAGTAGGAATGGCTACACCTTC.

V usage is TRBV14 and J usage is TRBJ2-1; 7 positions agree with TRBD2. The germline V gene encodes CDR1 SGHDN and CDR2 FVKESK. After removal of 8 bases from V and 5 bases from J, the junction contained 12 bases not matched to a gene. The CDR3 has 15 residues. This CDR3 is CASDLRGREDNEQFF. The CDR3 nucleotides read TGTGCCAGCGACTTACGGGGGAGGGAAGACAATGAGCAGTTCTTC.

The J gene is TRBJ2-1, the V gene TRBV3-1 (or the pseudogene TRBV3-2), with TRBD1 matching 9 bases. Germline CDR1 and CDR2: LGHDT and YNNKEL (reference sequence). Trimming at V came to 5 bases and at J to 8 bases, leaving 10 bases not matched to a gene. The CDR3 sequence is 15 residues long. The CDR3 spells CASSSGTGLYDEQFF. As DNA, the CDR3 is TGTGCCAGCAGCTCCGGGACAGGGTTATACGATGAGCAGTTCTTC.

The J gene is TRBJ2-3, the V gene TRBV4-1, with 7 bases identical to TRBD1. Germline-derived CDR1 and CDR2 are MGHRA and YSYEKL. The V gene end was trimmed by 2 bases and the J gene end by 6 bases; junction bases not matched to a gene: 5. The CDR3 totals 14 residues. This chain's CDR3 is CASSQPQGLDTQYF. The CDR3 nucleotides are TGCGCCAGCAGCCAACCACAGGGGTTGGATACGCAGTATTTT.

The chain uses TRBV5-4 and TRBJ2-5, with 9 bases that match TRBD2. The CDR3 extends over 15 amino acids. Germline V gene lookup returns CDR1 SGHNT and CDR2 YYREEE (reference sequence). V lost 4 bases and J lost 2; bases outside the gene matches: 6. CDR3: CASSPSTSGQETQYF. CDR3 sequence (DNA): TGTGCCAGCAGCCCCTCGACTAGCGGACAAGAGACCCAGTACTTC.

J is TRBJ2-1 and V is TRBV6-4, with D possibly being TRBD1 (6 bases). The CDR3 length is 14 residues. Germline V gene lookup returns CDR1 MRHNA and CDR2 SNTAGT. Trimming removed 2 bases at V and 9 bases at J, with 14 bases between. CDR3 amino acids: CASSDLVGGSEQFF. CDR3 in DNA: TGTGCCAGCAGTGACCTCGTTGGGGGCTCTGAGCAGTTCTTC.

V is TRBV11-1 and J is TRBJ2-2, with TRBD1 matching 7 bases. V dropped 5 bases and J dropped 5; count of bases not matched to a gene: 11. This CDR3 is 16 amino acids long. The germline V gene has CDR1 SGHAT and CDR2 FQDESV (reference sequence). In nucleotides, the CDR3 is TGTGCCAGCAGCCCTCGGACAGGATTATGGACCGGGGAGCTGTTTTTT. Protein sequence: CASSPRTGLWTGELFF.

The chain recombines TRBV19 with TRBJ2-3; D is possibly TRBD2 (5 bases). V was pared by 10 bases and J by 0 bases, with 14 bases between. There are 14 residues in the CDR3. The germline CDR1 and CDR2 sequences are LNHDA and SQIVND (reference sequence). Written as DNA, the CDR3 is TGTGCCACAAACCCCGGCGGGAGCACAGATACGCAGTATTTT. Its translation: CATNPGGSTDTQYF.

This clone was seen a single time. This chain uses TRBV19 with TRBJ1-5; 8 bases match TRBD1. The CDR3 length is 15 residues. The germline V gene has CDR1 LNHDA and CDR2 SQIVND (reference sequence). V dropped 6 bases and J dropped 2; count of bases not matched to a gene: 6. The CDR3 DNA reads TGTGCCAGTAGGACCGACAGGGGTGGCAATCAGCCCCAGCATTTT. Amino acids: CASRTDRGGNQPQHF. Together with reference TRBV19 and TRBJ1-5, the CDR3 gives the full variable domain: DGGITQSPKYLFRKEGQNVTLSCEQNLNHDAMYWYRQDPGQGLRLIYYSQIVNDFQKGDIAEGYSVSREKKESFPLTVTSAQKNPTAFYLCASRTDRGGNQPQHFGDGTRLSIL.

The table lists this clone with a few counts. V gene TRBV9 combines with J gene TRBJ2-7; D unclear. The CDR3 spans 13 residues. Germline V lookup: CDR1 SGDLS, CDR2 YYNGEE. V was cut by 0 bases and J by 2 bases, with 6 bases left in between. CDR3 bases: TGTGCCAGCAGCGTAGGGGCAGCCTACGAGCAGTACTTC. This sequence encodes CASSVGAAYEQYF.

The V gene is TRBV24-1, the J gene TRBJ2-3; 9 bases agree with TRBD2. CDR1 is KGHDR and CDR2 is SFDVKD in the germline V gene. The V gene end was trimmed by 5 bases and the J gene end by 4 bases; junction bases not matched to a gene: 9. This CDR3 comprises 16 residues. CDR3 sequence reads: CATSAMGAGGPDTQYF. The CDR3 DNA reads TGTGCCACCAGTGCGATGGGGGCGGGAGGGCCAGATACGCAGTATTTT.

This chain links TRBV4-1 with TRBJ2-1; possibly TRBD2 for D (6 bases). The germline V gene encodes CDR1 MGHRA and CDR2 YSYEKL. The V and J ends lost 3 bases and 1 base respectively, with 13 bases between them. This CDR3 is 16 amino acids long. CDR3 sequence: CASSQSGAESYNEQFF. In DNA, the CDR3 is TGCGCCAGCAGCCAGTCGGGAGCAGAATCCTACAATGAGCAGTTCTTC.

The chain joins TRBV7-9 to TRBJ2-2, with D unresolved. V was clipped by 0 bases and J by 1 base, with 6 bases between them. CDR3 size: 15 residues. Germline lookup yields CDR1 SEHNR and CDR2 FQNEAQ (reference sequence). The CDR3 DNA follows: TGTGCCAGCAGCTTAGCCGTCTTGAACACCGGGGAGCTGTTTTTT. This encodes CASSLAVLNTGELFF.

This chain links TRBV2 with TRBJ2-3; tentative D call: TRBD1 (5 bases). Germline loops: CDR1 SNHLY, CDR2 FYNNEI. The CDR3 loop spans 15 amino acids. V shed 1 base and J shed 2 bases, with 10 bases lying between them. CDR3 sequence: CASSEVRQTTDTQYF. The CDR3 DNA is TGTGCCAGCAGTGAAGTTCGACAGACCACAGATACGCAGTATTTT.

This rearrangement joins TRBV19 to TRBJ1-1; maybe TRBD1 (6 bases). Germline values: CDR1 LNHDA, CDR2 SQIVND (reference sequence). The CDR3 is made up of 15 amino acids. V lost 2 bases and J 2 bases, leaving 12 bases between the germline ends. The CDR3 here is CASSIHRALNTEAFF. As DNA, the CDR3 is TGTGCCAGTAGTATACACAGGGCACTAAACACTGAAGCTTTCTTT.

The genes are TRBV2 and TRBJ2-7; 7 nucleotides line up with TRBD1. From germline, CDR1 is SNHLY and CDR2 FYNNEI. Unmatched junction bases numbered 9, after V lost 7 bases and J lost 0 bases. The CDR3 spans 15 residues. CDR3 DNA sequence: TGTGCCAGCATCACCGGGACAGATAGCTCCTACGAGCAGTACTTC. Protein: CASITGTDSSYEQYF.

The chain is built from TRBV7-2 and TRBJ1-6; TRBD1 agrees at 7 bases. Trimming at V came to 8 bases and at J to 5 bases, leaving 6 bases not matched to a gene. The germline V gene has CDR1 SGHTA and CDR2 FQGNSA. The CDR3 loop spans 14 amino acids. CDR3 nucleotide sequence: TGTGCCAGCGAACGGGACAGCAATAATTCACCCCTCCACTTT. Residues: CASERDSNNSPLHF.

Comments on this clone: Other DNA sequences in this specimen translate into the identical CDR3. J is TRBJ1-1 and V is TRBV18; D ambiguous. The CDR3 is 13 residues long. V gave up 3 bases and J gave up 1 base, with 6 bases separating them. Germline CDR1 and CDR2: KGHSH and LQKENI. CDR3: CASSPGGNTEAFF. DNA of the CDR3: TGTGCCAGCTCACCTGGAGGGAACACTGAAGCTTTCTTT.

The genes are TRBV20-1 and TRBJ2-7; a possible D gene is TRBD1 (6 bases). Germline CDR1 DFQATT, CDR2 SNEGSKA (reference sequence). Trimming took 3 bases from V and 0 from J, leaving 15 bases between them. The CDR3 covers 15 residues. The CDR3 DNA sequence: TGCAGTGCTAGTGTACCGGGACACTTCTCCTACGAGCAGTACTTC. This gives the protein CSASVPGHFSYEQYF.

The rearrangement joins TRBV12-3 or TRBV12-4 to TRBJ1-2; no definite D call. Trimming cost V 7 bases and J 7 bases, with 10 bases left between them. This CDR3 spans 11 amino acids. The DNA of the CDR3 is TGTGCCAGCACCCCCGGGTTTGGCTACACCTTC. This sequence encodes CASTPGFGYTF.

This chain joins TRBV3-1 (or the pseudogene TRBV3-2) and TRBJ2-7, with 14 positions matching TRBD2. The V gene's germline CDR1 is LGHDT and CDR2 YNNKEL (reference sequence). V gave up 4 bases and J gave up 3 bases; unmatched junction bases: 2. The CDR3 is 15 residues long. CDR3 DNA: TGTGCCAGCAGCCGTGGACTAGCGGGAGGCTACGAGCAGTACTTC. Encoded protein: CASSRGLAGGYEQYF.

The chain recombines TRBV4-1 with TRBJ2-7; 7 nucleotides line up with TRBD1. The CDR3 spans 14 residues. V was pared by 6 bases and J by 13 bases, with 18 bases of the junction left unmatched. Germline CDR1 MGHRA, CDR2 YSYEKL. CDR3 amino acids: CASSSTRTGADPYF. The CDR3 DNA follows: TGCGCCAGCAGTAGCACACGAACAGGGGCGGACCCCTACTTC.

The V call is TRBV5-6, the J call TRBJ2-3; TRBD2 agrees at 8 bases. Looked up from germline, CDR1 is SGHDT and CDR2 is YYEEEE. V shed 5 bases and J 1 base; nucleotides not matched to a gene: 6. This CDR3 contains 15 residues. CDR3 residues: CASRSSGSGTDTQYF. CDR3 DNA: TGTGCCAGCAGATCCAGCGGGAGCGGCACAGATACGCAGTATTTT.

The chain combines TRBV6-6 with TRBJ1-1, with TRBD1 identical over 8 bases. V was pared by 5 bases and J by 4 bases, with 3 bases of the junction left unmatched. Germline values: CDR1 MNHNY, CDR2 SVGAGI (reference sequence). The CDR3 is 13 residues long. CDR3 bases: TGTGCCAGCAGTACTACAGGGGGCACTGAAGCTTTCTTT. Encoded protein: CASSTTGGTEAFF.

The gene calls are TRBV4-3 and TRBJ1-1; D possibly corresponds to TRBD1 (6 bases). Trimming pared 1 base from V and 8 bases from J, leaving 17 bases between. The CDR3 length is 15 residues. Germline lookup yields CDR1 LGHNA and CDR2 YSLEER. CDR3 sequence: CASSQALDRISEAFF. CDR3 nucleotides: TGCGCCAGCAGCCAAGCCCTTGACAGGATCTCAGAAGCTTTCTTT.

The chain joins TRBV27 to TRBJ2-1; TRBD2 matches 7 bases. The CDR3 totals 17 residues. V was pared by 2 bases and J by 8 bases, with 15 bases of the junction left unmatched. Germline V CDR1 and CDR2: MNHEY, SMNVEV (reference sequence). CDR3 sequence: CASSLVWGGTYIYEQFF. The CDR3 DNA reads TGTGCCAGCAGTTTAGTCTGGGGGGGTACGTACATCTATGAGCAGTTCTTC.

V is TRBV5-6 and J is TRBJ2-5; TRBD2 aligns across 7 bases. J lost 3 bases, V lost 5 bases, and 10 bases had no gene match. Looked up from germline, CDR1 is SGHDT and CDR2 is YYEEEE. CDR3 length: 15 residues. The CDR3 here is CASSPAPAGEETQYF. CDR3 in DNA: TGTGCCAGCAGTCCGGCCCCGGCGGGGGAAGAGACCCAGTACTTC.